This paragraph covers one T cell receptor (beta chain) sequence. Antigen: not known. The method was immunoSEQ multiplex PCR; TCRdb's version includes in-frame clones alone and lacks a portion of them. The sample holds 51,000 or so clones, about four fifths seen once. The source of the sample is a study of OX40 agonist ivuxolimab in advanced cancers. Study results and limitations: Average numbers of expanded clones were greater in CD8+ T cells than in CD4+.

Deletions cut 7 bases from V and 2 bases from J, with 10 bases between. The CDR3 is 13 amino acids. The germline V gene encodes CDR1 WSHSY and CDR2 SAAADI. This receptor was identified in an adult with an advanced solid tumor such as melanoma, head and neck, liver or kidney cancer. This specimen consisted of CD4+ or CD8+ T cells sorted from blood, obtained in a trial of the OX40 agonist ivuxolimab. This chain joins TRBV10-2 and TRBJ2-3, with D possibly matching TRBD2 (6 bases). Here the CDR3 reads CASNLADTDTQYF. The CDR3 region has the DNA TGCGCCAGCAACTTAGCGGACACAGATACGCAGTATTTT.